These 29 T cell receptor beta chains were sequenced from one sample in a study of T-cell reconstitution after alpha-beta-depleted transplantation in children. Unique molecular identifiers featured in how the TCRbeta library was prepared. Using its own MiXCR run on the PCR reads, TCRdb lists one record per CDR3 protein. The sample lists approximately 240,000 distinct CDR3 sequences, roughly a tenth seen once, with 28% in the top ten. The material sequenced was PBMCs, taken before TCRalphabeta/CD19-depleted stem cell transplant. These receptors were obtained from a child younger than two with acute myeloid leukemia, due to receive a stem cell transplant.

This clonotype came up many times. This rearrangement joins TRBV7-2 to TRBJ2-1; TRBD2 aligns across 12 bases. Germline V gene lookup returns CDR1 SGHTA and CDR2 FQGNSA. Unmatched junction bases numbered 8, after V lost 4 bases and J lost 7 bases. CDR3 length equals 16 residues. In DNA form, the CDR3 reads TGTGCCAGCAGCTGGAGGACTAGCGGGATCGGGAATGAGCAGTTCTTC. It translates to CASSWRTSGIGNEQFF.

This clonotype came up many times. This chain connects TRBV5-5 to TRBJ2-3; D possibly corresponds to TRBD1 (6 bases). The V gene's germline CDR1 is SGHKS and CDR2 YYEKEE (reference sequence). Trimming pared 0 bases from V and 2 bases from J, leaving 13 bases between. CDR3 length equals 16 residues. CDR3 nucleotide sequence: TGTGCCAGCAGCTTGGGTCAGGGGTTCAACACAGATACGCAGTATTTT. Protein sequence: CASSLGQGFNTDTQYF. Supplemented by reference TRBV5-5 and TRBJ2-3, the full variable domain reads DAGVTQSPTHLIKTRGQQVTLRCSPISGHKSVSWYQQVLGQGPQFIFQYYEKEERGRGNFPDRFSARQFPNYSSELNVNALLLGDSALYLCASSLGQGFNTDTQYFGPGTRLTVL.

This clonotype was detected many times. V gene TRBV7-2 combines with J gene TRBJ2-7; no firm D call. The CDR3 is 14 amino acids. The germline V gene encodes CDR1 SGHTA and CDR2 FQGNSA. V was pared by 5 bases and J by 6 bases, with 17 bases between. The CDR3, as DNA: TGTGCCAGCAGCCCCCGGGCTCCAGGCGTCGAGCAGTACTTC. Encoded protein: CASSPRAPGVEQYF.

This clonotype was found many times. The rearrangement uses TRBV11-2 and TRBJ2-5; TRBD2 aligns across 11 bases. The CDR3 length is 15 residues. V gave up 2 bases and J gave up 7 bases; unmatched junction bases: 6. In germline, CDR1 is SGHAT, CDR2 FQNNGV. The CDR3 loop is CASSLPTSGRLTQYF. The CDR3 DNA reads as TGTGCCAGCAGCTTACCTACTAGCGGGAGATTGACCCAGTACTTC. Based on the CDR3 plus reference TRBV11-2 and TRBJ2-5, the full variable domain is EAGVAQSPRYKIIEKRQSVAFWCNPISGHATLYWYQQILGQGPKLLIQFQNNGVVDDSQLPKDRFSAERLKGVDSTLKIQPAKLEDSAVYLCASSLPTSGRLTQYFGPGTRLLVL.

This clonotype came up many times. The chain carries TRBV5-1 and TRBJ2-7; TRBD2 aligns across 8 bases. J gave up 0 bases and V 2 bases, and 4 bases lay outside the gene matches. This CDR3 spans 15 amino acids. In germline, CDR1 is SGHRS, CDR2 YFSETQ. CDR3 DNA sequence: TGCGCCAGCAGCTTAGTGGGGACTAGCTCCTACGAGCAGTACTTC. Its translation is CASSLVGTSSYEQYF.

This clonotype was observed many times. The chain couples TRBV5-1 to TRBJ2-7, with 7 bases that match TRBD2. This CDR3 comprises 13 residues. Losses at the gene ends were 0 bases for V and 6 bases for J; bases not matched to a gene: 3. Germline loops: CDR1 SGHRS, CDR2 YFSETQ. The CDR3 nucleotides read TGCGCCAGCAGCTTGGTCAGGGAGGGCGAGCAGTACTTC. Its translation is CASSLVREGEQYF.

This clonotype came up many times. Here the CDR3 DNA reads TGCAGTGCGCGCTGGGGGGTCCTAGCTAACTATGGCTACACCTTC. Its protein is CSARWGVLANYGYTF. J is TRBJ1-2 and V is TRBV20-1; D possibly corresponds to TRBD1 (5 bases). This CDR3 comprises 15 residues. Germline CDR1 is DFQATT and CDR2 is SNEGSKA (reference sequence). V was clipped by 6 bases and J by 0 bases, with 17 bases between them.

This clonotype was counted ten times or more. The rearrangement joins TRBV5-1 to TRBJ2-7, with 13 bases aligning to TRBD2. V lost 4 bases and J lost 2; bases outside the gene matches: 12. Germline V lookup: CDR1 SGHRS, CDR2 YFSETQ. The CDR3 runs 18 residues. In DNA, the CDR3 is TGCGCCAGCAGCCTGGGGACTAGCGGGATCCTAGTAACCTACGAGCAGTACTTC. Its protein is CASSLGTSGILVTYEQYF. Full variable domain (outside the CDR3, taken from reference TRBV5-1 and TRBJ2-7): KAGVTQTPRYLIKTRGQQVTLSCSPISGHRSVSWYQQTPGQGLQFLFEYFSETQRNKGNFPGRFSGRQFSNSRSEMNVSTLELGDSALYLCASSLGTSGILVTYEQYFGPGTRLTVT.

This clonotype was counted only a few times. The chain is built from TRBV20-1 and TRBJ2-3, with D unresolved. This CDR3 region has 13 residues. The V end lost 5 bases, the J end lost 1 base, and 10 bases lay between the germline ends. Germline assignment: CDR1 DFQATT and CDR2 SNEGSKA (reference sequence). CDR3 residues: CSAPGWGTDTQYF. The CDR3 DNA follows: TGCAGTGCTCCGGGCTGGGGCACAGATACGCAGTATTTT.

This clonotype occurred many times. The chain links TRBV20-1 to TRBJ1-6, with D unclear. The V and J ends lost 5 bases and 7 bases respectively, with 18 bases between them. Germline-derived CDR1 and CDR2 are DFQATT and SNEGSKA (reference sequence). The CDR3 length is 15 residues. For the CDR3, the DNA is TGCAGTGCTCCGTTCCAAAGGGCGGTCAATTCACCCCTCCACTTT. Its protein is CSAPFQRAVNSPLHF.

The chain links TRBV9 to TRBJ2-1, with D perhaps TRBD1 (6 bases). The CDR3 spans 13 residues. The germline V gene has CDR1 SGDLS and CDR2 YYNGEE. V was trimmed by 3 bases and J by 5 bases, leaving 9 bases between them. The CDR3 loop reads CASSDGTNNEQFF. The DNA for the CDR3 is TGTGCCAGCAGCGACGGGACAAACAATGAGCAGTTCTTC.

In this sample, this clonotype turned up a few times. This rearrangement joins TRBV7-8 to TRBJ2-3, with 14 bases that match TRBD2. This CDR3 comprises 15 residues. Germline-derived CDR1 and CDR2 are SGHVS and FQNEAQ. Trimming removed 5 bases from V and 8 bases from J; junction bases left unmatched: 6. CDR3 amino acids: CASSLGTSGGGTQYF. CDR3 bases: TGTGCCAGCAGCCTAGGGACTAGCGGGGGAGGTACGCAGTATTTT.

This clonotype was counted at least ten times. The rearrangement uses TRBV27 and TRBJ2-7; 9 bases are a match to TRBD1. This CDR3 comprises 16 residues. V lost 2 bases and J lost 4; bases outside the gene matches: 9. CDR1 is MNHEY and CDR2 is SMNVEV in the germline V gene (reference sequence). DNA for the CDR3: TGTGCCAGCAGTTTAGGGCCTGCGGGACAGGGTTACGAGCAGTACTTC. Its protein is CASSLGPAGQGYEQYF.

This clonotype came up once. The genes are TRBV2 and TRBJ2-6, with D perhaps TRBD2 (5 bases). The CDR3 loop spans 18 amino acids. The V gene's germline CDR1 is SNHLY and CDR2 FYNNEI. Trimming took 11 bases from V and 0 from J, leaving 23 bases between them. The CDR3 DNA reads as TGTGCCTTCAGCCCGAGACGGGGAGTGGCCTCTGGGGCCAACGTCCTGACTTTC. Translating gives CAFSPRRGVASGANVLTF.

The V call is TRBV29-1, the J call TRBJ2-1; D unresolved. V was shortened by 2 bases and J by 10 bases, with 15 bases between the two germline ends. CDR1 is SQVTM and CDR2 is ANQGSEA in the germline V gene. CDR3 length: 13 amino acids. CDR3: CSVESSLRNEQFF. Here the CDR3 DNA reads TGCAGCGTTGAAAGTTCCCTAAGAAACGAGCAGTTCTTC.

This clonotype showed up just a few times. The chain recombines TRBV2 with TRBJ1-5; D possibly corresponds to TRBD1 (5 bases). The V end was cut by 7 bases, the J end by 4 bases, with 17 bases between. CDR1 SNHLY and CDR2 FYNNEI come from the germline V gene. CDR3 length equals 15 residues. The CDR3 sequence: CASTEDAGFNQPQHF. DNA for the CDR3: TGTGCCAGCACCGAAGATGCAGGGTTTAATCAGCCCCAGCATTTT. Filled out from reference TRBV2 and TRBJ1-5, the complete variable domain reads EPEVTQTPSHQVTQMGQEVILRCVPISNHLYFYWYRQILGQKVEFLVSFYNNEISEKSEIFDDQFSVERPDGSNFTLKIRSTKLEDSAMYFCASTEDAGFNQPQHFGDGTRLSIL.

This clonotype occurred many times. This sequence joins TRBV20-1 and TRBJ2-2; maybe TRBD1 (5 bases). The CDR3 length is 17 residues. The V end was cut by 5 bases, the J end by 2 bases, with 21 bases between. Germline values: CDR1 DFQATT, CDR2 SNEGSKA (reference sequence). The CDR3: CSAQTGQGGGNTGELFF. The CDR3 DNA follows: TGCAGTGCTCAGACGGGCCAGGGCGGCGGAAACACCGGGGAGCTGTTTTTT.

This clonotype was seen repeatedly, ten times or more. The V call is TRBV10-3, the J call TRBJ2-7; weak D call: TRBD2 (5 bases). The ends were cut back, 0 bases at V and 4 bases at J, with 10 bases in the middle. The germline V gene encodes CDR1 ENHRY and CDR2 SYGVKD. The CDR3 spans 14 residues. The CDR3 DNA follows: TGTGCCATCAGTGAGTCGAGAGGCGGGTACGAGCAGTACTTC. Translation: CAISESRGGYEQYF.

This clonotype came up many times. V gene TRBV5-1 combines with J gene TRBJ2-6; D remains ambiguous. Germline V CDR1 and CDR2: SGHRS, YFSETQ. Trimming removed 2 bases at V and 3 bases at J, with 6 bases between. The length of the CDR3 is 14 residues. The DNA of the CDR3 is TGCGCCAGCAGCTTCGTTGTTGGGGCCAACGTCCTGACTTTC. Translated: CASSFVVGANVLTF.

In regard to this clonotype: A clone one base away is much larger, so this may be a read error. The chain has TRBV20-1 and TRBJ2-1; 9 positions agree with TRBD2. The ends lost 3 bases at V and 6 bases at J; junction bases unmatched: 9. From germline, CDR1 is DFQATT and CDR2 SNEGSKA (reference sequence). The CDR3 is 15 residues long. DNA of the CDR3: TGCAGTGCTAGGACGGCTAGCGGGAACTGCAATGAGCAGTTCTTC. Its translation is CSARTASGNCNEQFF.

This clonotype was picked up many times. In nucleotides, the CDR3 is TGTGCCAGCAGCGAAACAGGGGCGAGGAATGAAAAACTGTTTTTT. As protein: CASSETGARNEKLFF. The rearrangement uses TRBV7-9 and TRBJ1-4; 7 bases are shared with TRBD1. Per germline, CDR1 SEHNR and CDR2 FQNEAQ (reference sequence). Losses at the gene ends were 5 bases for V and 5 bases for J; bases not matched to a gene: 8. The CDR3 is 15 residues long.

This chain links TRBV3-1 with TRBJ2-1; TRBD2 is a possible D gene (5 bases). The CDR3 runs to 12 residues. Trimming removed 11 bases from V and 7 bases from J, with 15 bases in between. Looked up from germline, CDR1 is LGHDT and CDR2 is YNNKEL (reference sequence). CDR3 sequence: CASCRRTNEQFF. Written as DNA, the CDR3 is TGTGCCTCCTGCCGAAGGACTAATGAGCAGTTCTTC.

In the case of this clonotype: One junction end does not reproduce the germline sequence, and a read error may be involved. This rearrangement joins TRBV7-8 to TRBJ1-4; 9 bases line up with TRBD1. CDR1 and CDR2 from the germline V gene are SGHVS and FQNEAQ. CDR3 length equals 16 residues. CDR3 coding DNA: TGTGTCAGCAGAATCTCGGGACAGGGAACTAATGAAAAACTGTTTTTT. This sequence encodes CVSRISGQGTNEKLFF.

This clonotype was detected ten times or more. V gene TRBV20-1 combines with J gene TRBJ2-7, with TRBD2 identical over 11 bases. The V gene's germline CDR1 is DFQATT and CDR2 SNEGSKA (reference sequence). This CDR3 has 15 residues. V gave up 4 bases and J gave up 4 bases; unmatched junction bases: 9. The CDR3 DNA follows: TGCAGTGCTACCGTAGCGGGAGGGCCCCCTTACGAGCAGTACTTC. Its protein is CSATVAGGPPYEQYF.

Turning to this clonotype: A junction boundary mismatches the germline segment, possibly from a read error. CDR3 sequence (DNA): TGTGCCAGCAGCCAGGGACAGGGGGCCCGAGGGGGGCTGTTTTTT. This translates into CASSQGQGARGGLFF. The V call is TRBV4-2, the J call TRBJ2-2, with 12 bases identical to TRBD1. This CDR3 is 15 amino acids long. CDR1 is LGHNA and CDR2 is YNFKEQ in the germline V gene.

This clonotype was counted at least ten times. This rearrangement joins TRBV12-3 or TRBV12-4 to TRBJ1-1, with D uncertain. V lost 6 bases to trimming and J lost 1 base, with 15 bases between them. The CDR3 has 15 residues. The CDR3 nucleotides are TGTGCCAGCAGCCGGGCTCGTGGGAGGAACACTGAAGCTTTCTTT. Translated: CASSRARGRNTEAFF.

The V gene is TRBV7-3, the J gene TRBJ1-2; tentatively, D is TRBD1 (6 bases). Looked up from germline, CDR1 is SGHTA and CDR2 is FQGTGA. This CDR3 has 16 amino acids. The ends were cut back, 3 bases at V and 4 bases at J, with 18 bases in the middle. CDR3 protein: CASSFRDRTRIYGYTF. The CDR3 DNA reads as TGTGCCAGCAGCTTCAGAGACAGGACGCGGATCTATGGCTACACCTTC.

This clonotype was counted ten times or more. V usage is TRBV12-3 or TRBV12-4 and J usage is TRBJ1-2; the D is unclear. The length of the CDR3 is 13 residues. The V and J ends lost 4 bases and 2 bases respectively, with 8 bases between them. The DNA for the CDR3 is TGTGCCAGCAGTTATACAACAAACTATGGCTACACCTTC. Its protein is CASSYTTNYGYTF.

This clonotype was recorded many times. The chain combines TRBV5-1 with TRBJ2-7; no reliable D call. The V gene's germline CDR1 is SGHRS and CDR2 YFSETQ. Trimming shortened V by 0 bases and J by 3 bases, and 16 bases separated the two germline ends. CDR3 length: 16 amino acids. The CDR3 sequence: CASSLVGGSPYYEQYF. The CDR3 DNA sequence: TGCGCCAGCAGCTTGGTGGGTGGGTCCCCCTACTACGAGCAGTACTTC.